A single sample gave rise to the 8 T cell receptor beta chains below, sequenced in a study of a mutant IDH1 vaccine in newly diagnosed glioma. Time point defined: week 47, end of study. Vaccinated patients received 300 ug of mutant IDH1 20-mer peptide per dose, with topical imiquimod. The data were produced by immunoSEQ multiplex PCR, yet TCRdb's version contains in-frame clones alone and is incomplete. The sample lists 30,000 to 40,000 clones, approximately 90% occurring once. For these TCRs, the target antigens are not known. This specimen consisted of PBMCs, obtained from a glioma patient whose treatment included an IDH1 peptide vaccine. Every receptor here comes from a man between 35 and 55 years old with glioma.

The chain recombines TRBV28 with TRBJ2-4; the D gene is possibly TRBD1 (6 bases). The CDR3 spans 15 residues. V gave up 5 bases and J gave up 0 bases, with 11 bases separating them. CDR1 MDHEN and CDR2 SYDVKM come from the germline V gene. The CDR3 DNA reads TGTGCCAGCAGTAGGGACAACCTAGCCAAAAACATTCAGTACTTC. Translation gives CASSRDNLAKNIQYF.

This clone showed up just a few times. The sample contains more than one DNA sequence encoding this CDR3. The genes are TRBV28 and TRBJ1-1; 12 nucleotides agree with TRBD1. Germline assignment: CDR1 MDHEN and CDR2 SYDVKM. The CDR3 extends over 17 amino acids. Unmatched junction bases numbered 4, after V lost 2 bases and J lost 0 bases. CDR3 in DNA: TGTGCCAGCAGTTTAACCCGGGACAGGGGGCTGAACACTGAAGCTTTCTTT. Its protein product is CASSLTRDRGLNTEAFF.

The V call is TRBV7-2, the J call TRBJ1-1; 10 bases are shared with TRBD1. Germline CDR1 is SGHTA and CDR2 is FQGNSA. The CDR3 is 18 residues long. The ends lost 0 bases at V and 2 bases at J; junction bases unmatched: 9. The CDR3 here is CASSLATGGSFINTEAFF. DNA of the CDR3: TGTGCCAGCAGCTTAGCGACAGGGGGCTCCTTTATTAACACTGAAGCTTTCTTT.

This clone was observed once. The CDR3 DNA sequence: TGTGCCAGCACCCCGGACTGGGACTACGAACAGTACGTC. This encodes CASTPDWDYEQYV. The V call is TRBV5-4, the J call TRBJ2-7; 7 bases are shared with TRBD2. From germline, CDR1 is SGHNT and CDR2 YYREEE (reference sequence). This CDR3 is 13 amino acids long.

Only one count was recorded for this clone. The chain couples TRBV5-5 to TRBJ2-3; D uncertain. Germline V gene sequence: CDR1 SGHKS, CDR2 YYEKEE (reference sequence). CDR3 length equals 12 residues. V was trimmed by 6 bases and J by 4 bases, leaving 9 bases between them. CDR3 loop: CASTTLADTQYF. CDR3 nucleotide sequence: TGTGCCAGCACCACGTTGGCAGATACGCAGTATTTT. The full variable domain, in which reference TRBV5-5 and TRBJ2-3 provide the parts outside the CDR3, is DAGVTQSPTHLIKTRGQQVTLRCSPISGHKSVSWYQQVLGQGPQFIFQYYEKEERGRGNFPDRFSARQFPNYSSELNVNALLLGDSALYLCASTTLADTQYFGPGTRLTVL.

The rearrangement uses TRBV13 and TRBJ1-2, with TRBD1 matching over 11 bases. The trim removed 5 bases at V and 7 bases at J, leaving 6 bases unmatched. The CDR3 length is 14 residues. The germline V gene encodes CDR1 PRHDT and CDR2 FYEKMQ (reference sequence). As DNA, the CDR3 is TGTGCCAGCAGCGGAACGGACAGGGGGCCTGGCTACACCTTC. It yields the protein CASSGTDRGPGYTF.

The rearrangement links TRBV5-1 to TRBJ2-3, with 9 bases lining up with TRBD1. Trimming cost V 4 bases and J 4 bases; bases outside gene matches: 7. The CDR3 consists of 15 residues. In germline, CDR1 is SGHRS, CDR2 YFSETQ. CDR3 protein: CASSAGTGRADTQYF. The CDR3 DNA sequence: TGCGCCAGCAGCGCCGGGACAGGGAGGGCAGATACGCAGTATTTT.

The count of this clone is one. This chain joins TRBV5-1 and TRBJ1-4; weak D call: TRBD1 (5 bases). This CDR3 region has 16 residues. V was shortened by 0 bases and J by 4 bases, with 13 bases between the two germline ends. Germline CDR1 reads SGHRS; CDR2 reads YFSETQ. CDR3 coding DNA: TGCGCCAGCAGCTTGGACAGGCCCTCGGGTAATGAAAAACTGTTTTTT. The encoded protein is CASSLDRPSGNEKLFF.